The 29 T cell receptor beta chains in this list originate from one sample, sequenced in a study of regulatory T cells in long-lasting Graves disease. Arm-PCR of CDR3 regions and iRepertoire HTBI primers were the basis on which TCR beta libraries were built. TCRdb itself ran the multiplex PCR reads through MiXCR, one entry per CDR3 protein. The sample lists fewer than 450,000 distinct CDR3 sequences; roughly 20% were seen once. Sample time point: persistent/refractory GD, antithyroid drugs over 5 years with positive TRAb. Isolated PBMC RNA provided the starting material for the TCR library. Sequencing used peripheral blood mononuclear cells (PBMCs), obtained when the disease was refractory, from a patient treated with antithyroid drugs. These receptors all stem from a female donor with Graves disease.

There are a few counts of this clonotype. The rearrangement links TRBV11-2 to TRBJ1-3; D gene unclear. The CDR3 sequence is 16 residues long. Between the trimmed V and J ends, which lost 5 bases and 0 bases, there was a span of 14 bases. CDR1 and CDR2 (germline): SGHAT, FQNNGV. The CDR3 protein is CASSRLPPGSGNTIYF. The CDR3 DNA reads as TGTGCCAGCAGCCGGCTCCCGCCGGGCTCTGGAAACACCATATATTTT.

This clonotype was observed a handful of times. The chain uses TRBV11-2 and TRBJ1-1; a weak D match, TRBD1 (5 bases). This CDR3 is built from 12 residues. V was cut by 10 bases and J by 11 bases, with 20 bases left in between. Germline loops: CDR1 SGHAT, CDR2 FQNNGV. CDR3 in amino acids: CATLPSGEGAFF. The CDR3 DNA reads as TGTGCCACACTACCGTCAGGAGAGGGGGCTTTCTTT.

For this clonotype: A read error may explain this, as a much larger clone is one base away. This chain joins TRBV28 and TRBJ2-7; D remains ambiguous. CDR1 is MDHEN, CDR2 SYDVKM, per germline. There are 13 residues in the CDR3. The DNA for the CDR3 is TGTGCCAGCAGTTTGCAGGTCTCCTACGGGCAGTACTTC. The encoded protein is CASSLQVSYGQYF.

Worth noting for this clonotype: A junction boundary mismatches the germline segment, possibly from a read error. V is TRBV4-1 and J is TRBJ2-4; 7 bases agree with TRBD1. The CDR3 is made up of 18 amino acids. From germline, CDR1 is MGHRA and CDR2 YSYEKL. The CDR3: CASSPWPGQTTGENVQYF. The CDR3 DNA follows: TGCGCCAGCAGCCCTTGGCCGGGACAGACCACCGGGGAAAACGTTCAGTACTTC.

This clonotype turned up a few times. The CDR3 DNA is TGTGCCAGCAGTTTGGATTGGCTAGCGGGAGTTTATGAGCAGTACTTC. Its protein is CASSLDWLAGVYEQYF. The V gene is TRBV28, the J gene TRBJ2-7, with 10 bases that match TRBD2. Germline trimming cut 3 bases from V and 7 bases from J; bases unmatched to any gene: 12. CDR1 is MDHEN and CDR2 is SYDVKM in the germline V gene. The CDR3 loop spans 16 amino acids.

The gene calls are TRBV20-1 and TRBJ1-6, with 10 positions matching TRBD1. The CDR3 is made up of 16 amino acids. Per the germline V gene, CDR1 is DFQATT and CDR2 is SNEGSKA (reference sequence). J gave up 2 bases and V 2 bases, and 3 bases lay outside the gene matches. CDR3 DNA sequence: TGCAGTGCTAGAACAGGGACAGGGGCCTATAATTCACCCCTCCACTTT. Amino acid sequence: CSARTGTGAYNSPLHF.

Details on this clonotype: A read error may produce the germline difference seen at one junction end. The V call is TRBV29-1, the J call TRBJ2-7; no reliable D call. Per the germline V gene, CDR1 is SQVTM and CDR2 is ANQGSEA. The CDR3 has 13 amino acids. CDR3 residues: CSATGLSSYKQYF. DNA for the CDR3: TGCAGCGCCACTGGCCTGAGCTCCTACAAGCAGTACTTC.

This clonotype was seen at least ten times. J is TRBJ1-5 and V is TRBV2; D is ambiguous. CDR1 and CDR2 from the germline V gene are SNHLY and FYNNEI. V was cut by 3 bases and J by 1 base, with 10 bases left in between. The CDR3 sequence is 15 residues long. DNA of the CDR3: TGTGCCAGCAGTGATCGGCGGTTGAGCAATCAGCCCCAGCATTTT. This gives the protein CASSDRRLSNQPQHF.

This clonotype was observed many times. The V and J genes are TRBV28 and TRBJ2-5; 9 positions match TRBD1. This CDR3 contains 17 residues. Germline CDR1 is MDHEN and CDR2 is SYDVKM. The V and J ends lost 5 bases and 2 bases, in that order; junction bases with no gene match: 12. This CDR3 is CASSPNTGGWEQETQYF. Here the CDR3 DNA reads TGTGCCAGCAGTCCCAACACAGGGGGCTGGGAGCAAGAGACCCAGTACTTC.

The chain is built from TRBV20-1 and TRBJ1-1, with TRBD1 matching over 7 bases. CDR1 is DFQATT and CDR2 is SNEGSKA in the germline V gene (reference sequence). The CDR3 has 14 amino acids. J gave up 3 bases and V 4 bases, and 8 bases lay outside the gene matches. CDR3 amino acids: CSAIKGAPDTEAFF. In DNA, the CDR3 is TGCAGTGCTATAAAGGGGGCTCCGGACACTGAAGCTTTCTTT.

The chain links TRBV6-2 or TRBV6-3 to TRBJ2-1; 12 nucleotides line up with TRBD2. Per the germline V gene, CDR1 is MNHEY and CDR2 is SVGEGT. V trimming: 6 bases; J trimming: 7 bases; junction bases outside the gene matches: 10. The CDR3 is 16 amino acids. The CDR3 loop reads CASRWTSGTLRNEQFF. In DNA, the CDR3 is TGTGCCAGCAGATGGACTAGCGGGACGTTGCGGAATGAGCAGTTCTTC.

This clonotype was observed a few times. CDR3 bases: TGTGCCACCGAGAACACCGGGGAGCTGTTTTTT. This sequence encodes CATENTGELFF. The chain joins TRBV24-1 to TRBJ2-2, with D unresolved. Deletions cut 9 bases from V and 1 base from J, with 2 bases between. CDR1 and CDR2 (germline): KGHDR, SFDVKD. The CDR3 runs to 11 residues.

The V gene is TRBV5-1, the J gene TRBJ2-2; 9 bases map to TRBD2. V dropped 4 bases and J dropped 0; count of bases not matched to a gene: 10. This CDR3 has 18 amino acids. CDR1 is SGHRS, CDR2 YFSETQ, per germline. CDR3 DNA: TGCGCCAGCAGCCAATGGACTAGCGTAACGTCGAACACCGGGGAGCTGTTTTTT. It is translated as CASSQWTSVTSNTGELFF.

The CDR3 sequence: CASSEALQILAGGISDTQYF. The CDR3 nucleotides read TGTGCCAGCAGTGAAGCGCTTCAAATACTAGCGGGAGGTATCTCAGATACGCAGTATTTT. The chain joins TRBV2 to TRBJ2-3; 12 positions agree with TRBD2. The V gene's germline CDR1 is SNHLY and CDR2 FYNNEI. The CDR3 runs to 20 residues. Trimming cost V 0 bases and J 4 bases; bases outside gene matches: 14.

V and J are TRBV11-2 and TRBJ1-1, with D tentatively TRBD1 (5 bases). The V gene's germline CDR1 is SGHAT and CDR2 FQNNGV. With 1 base removed from V and 1 base from J, the gap between germline ends came to 13 bases. This CDR3 is built from 16 residues. This chain's CDR3 is CASSLGLWGGNTEAFF. CDR3 DNA: TGTGCCAGCAGCTTAGGGCTATGGGGGGGGAACACTGAAGCTTTCTTT.

Comments on this clonotype: One base away lies a much larger clone, so this may be a sequencing read error. The V call is TRBV7-8, the J call TRBJ2-7; 13 bases fit TRBD2. This CDR3 has 17 amino acids. The germline CDR1 and CDR2 sequences are SGHVS and FQNEAQ. DNA for the CDR3: TGTGCCGGCAGCTTTGGACTAGCGGGAGTTTTGGATAGGCAGCAGTACTTC. It specifies CAGSFGLAGVLDRQQYF.

This clonotype was detected a few times. The chain links TRBV3-1 to TRBJ1-2; D unclear. The CDR3 contains 12 residues. V gave up 4 bases and J gave up 8 bases, with 11 bases separating them. The germline gives CDR1 LGHDT, CDR2 YNNKEL (reference sequence). In nucleotides, the CDR3 is TGTGCCAGCAGCCCGGCCGGGCAGGGCTACACCTTC. This sequence encodes CASSPAGQGYTF.

This clonotype was detected ten times or more. The chain couples TRBV2 to TRBJ1-4; D ambiguous. This CDR3 contains 16 residues. The germline V gene encodes CDR1 SNHLY and CDR2 FYNNEI. The V end was cut by 2 bases, the J end by 0 bases, with 10 bases between. CDR3 sequence: CASSERAAPTNEKLFF. The CDR3 region has the DNA TGTGCCAGCAGTGAAAGGGCGGCACCAACTAATGAAAAACTGTTTTTT.

This clonotype was counted ten times or more. The rearrangement joins TRBV28 to TRBJ1-2, with D perhaps TRBD1 (5 bases). CDR3 length equals 15 residues. Between the trimmed V and J ends, which lost 3 bases and 0 bases, there was a span of 11 bases. Germline assignment: CDR1 MDHEN and CDR2 SYDVKM. In nucleotides, the CDR3 is TGTGCCAGCAGTTTTAGGACATCCGCTAACTATGGCTACACCTTC. This sequence encodes CASSFRTSANYGYTF.

The table lists this clonotype with many counts. The rearrangement links TRBV7-8 to TRBJ1-1; D is unresolved. In germline, CDR1 is SGHVS, CDR2 FQNEAQ. The V and J ends lost 4 bases and 0 bases respectively, with 15 bases between them. This CDR3 is built from 16 residues. The CDR3 DNA follows: TGTGCCAGCAGCTCCGTGGTGGGAGGGCTGAACACTGAAGCTTTCTTT. It translates to CASSSVVGGLNTEAFF.

This clonotype came up many times. The chain employs TRBV11-2 and TRBJ2-5; a possible D gene is TRBD2 (6 bases). The V end lost 5 bases, the J end lost 5 bases, and 12 bases lay between the germline ends. The CDR3 has 13 residues. Germline CDR1 and CDR2: SGHAT and FQNNGV. CDR3 amino acids: CASSPLAAETQYF. In DNA form, the CDR3 reads TGTGCCAGCAGCCCACTAGCTGCGGAGACCCAGTACTTC. The whole variable domain, remainder taken from reference TRBV11-2 and TRBJ2-5, is EAGVAQSPRYKIIEKRQSVAFWCNPISGHATLYWYQQILGQGPKLLIQFQNNGVVDDSQLPKDRFSAERLKGVDSTLKIQPAKLEDSAVYLCASSPLAAETQYFGPGTRLLVL.

CDR3 coding DNA: TGTGCCAGCAGTCCGCATCTCCTACAGGGCAATCAGCCCCAGCATTTT. Protein: CASSPHLLQGNQPQHF. V gene TRBV28 combines with J gene TRBJ1-5; the D gene is possibly TRBD1 (5 bases). Germline CDR1 and CDR2: MDHEN and SYDVKM. V lost 5 bases and J 2 bases, leaving 16 bases between the germline ends. The CDR3 runs 16 residues.

The rearrangement links TRBV6-1 to TRBJ1-5; 10 nucleotides align to TRBD1. The ends lost 4 bases at V and 4 bases at J; junction bases unmatched: 7. Germline lookup yields CDR1 MNHNS and CDR2 SASEGT. CDR3 length: 16 residues. The CDR3 DNA reads TGTGCCAGCAGTGCAGCGGACAGGGGGGGGAATCAGCCCCAGCATTTT. This gives the protein CASSAADRGGNQPQHF.

The rearrangement joins TRBV6-5 to TRBJ2-2; D call uncertain. V was pared by 0 bases and J by 7 bases, with 6 bases between. Germline V lookup: CDR1 MNHEY, CDR2 SVGAGI. This CDR3 is 13 amino acids long. The CDR3 nucleotides read TGTGCCAGCAGTTACTCCCCTCTCGGGGAGCTGTTTTTT. Translated, it gives CASSYSPLGELFF.

The chain combines TRBV10-3 with TRBJ1-1, with D possibly TRBD1 on 6 matching bases. Looked up from germline, CDR1 is ENHRY and CDR2 is SYGVKD. The CDR3 is 12 residues long. V lost 8 bases and J lost 3, with 10 bases in between. The CDR3, as DNA: TGTGCCATCGCCGAGGGGGACACTGAAGCTTTCTTT. Translating it yields CAIAEGDTEAFF.

The table lists this clonotype with a few counts. The J gene is TRBJ2-2, the V gene TRBV30; 11 positions agree with TRBD1. The CDR3 covers 14 residues. V shed 4 bases and J 7 bases; nucleotides not matched to a gene: 5. CDR1 is GTSNPN, CDR2 SVGIG, per germline (reference sequence). In DNA form, the CDR3 reads TGTGCCTGGAATGGGGACAGGGGGAACGGGGAGCTGTTTTTT. It encodes CAWNGDRGNGELFF.

Only a few counts were recorded for this clonotype. The genes are TRBV18 and TRBJ2-7; 13 nucleotides align to TRBD2. The V and J ends lost 4 bases and 1 base, in that order; junction bases with no gene match: 4. CDR1 and CDR2 from the germline V gene are KGHSH and LQKENI. The length of the CDR3 is 16 residues. The CDR3 bases are TGTGCCAGCTCACGGGAGGGACTAGCGGGGTCCTACGAGCAGTACTTC. As protein: CASSREGLAGSYEQYF.

The rearrangement joins TRBV6-1 to TRBJ1-4; D is undetermined. The CDR3 is 15 residues long. V was trimmed by 6 bases and J by 4 bases, leaving 15 bases between them. In germline, CDR1 is MNHNS, CDR2 SASEGT. The CDR3 DNA sequence: TGTGCCAGCAGGCACAAACAAGGGAGTAATGAAAAACTGTTTTTT. This gives the protein CASRHKQGSNEKLFF.

This clonotype appeared a few times. The V gene is TRBV12-3 or TRBV12-4, the J gene TRBJ2-5, with D uncertain. The CDR3 runs 11 residues. Trimming removed 4 bases at V and 9 bases at J, with 9 bases between. CDR3 loop: CASSSLGAQYF. CDR3 DNA: TGTGCCAGCAGTTCCCTCGGTGCCCAGTACTTC.